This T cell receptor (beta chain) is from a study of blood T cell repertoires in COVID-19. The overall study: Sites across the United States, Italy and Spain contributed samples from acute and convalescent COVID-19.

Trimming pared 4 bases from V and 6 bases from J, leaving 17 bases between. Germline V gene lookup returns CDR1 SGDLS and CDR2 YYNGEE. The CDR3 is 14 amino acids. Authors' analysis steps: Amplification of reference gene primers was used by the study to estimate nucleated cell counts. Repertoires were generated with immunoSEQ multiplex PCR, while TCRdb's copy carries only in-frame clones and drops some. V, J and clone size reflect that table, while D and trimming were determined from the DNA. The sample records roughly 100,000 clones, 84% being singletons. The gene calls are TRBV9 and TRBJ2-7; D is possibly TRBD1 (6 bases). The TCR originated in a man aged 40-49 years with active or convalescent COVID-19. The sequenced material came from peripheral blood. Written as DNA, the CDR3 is TGTGCCAGCAGCCGGCAGACAGGAAGTGTCGAGCAGTACTTC. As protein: CASSRQTGSVEQYF. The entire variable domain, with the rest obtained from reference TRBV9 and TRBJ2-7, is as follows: DSGVTQTPKHLITATGQRVTLRCSPRSGDLSVYWYQQSLDQGLQFLIQYYNGEERAKGNILERFSAQQFPDLHSELNLSSLELGDSALYFCASSRQTGSVEQYFGPGTRLTVT.